This T cell receptor beta chain originates from a study of T cells in Graves' hyperthyroidism and ophthalmopathy. Ten or more counts support this clonotype. From RNA transcripts, TCR beta CDR3 regions were amplified. HTBI primers drove first-round RT-PCR of the TCR CDR3. In TCRdb, the multiplex PCR reads were re-called with MiXCR into one record per CDR3 protein. The data show approximately 700,000 distinct CDR3 sequences, 45% seen once. Lactation, pregnancy, other autoimmune disease or uncontrolled infection excluded patients. Germline CDR1 reads SGHVS; CDR2 reads FQNEAQ. The CDR3 covers 15 residues. Trimming left V 5 bases short and J 0 bases short, with 10 bases between.

This rearrangement joins TRBV7-8 to TRBJ1-4; possible D gene TRBD1, 6 bases. The source is an adult man with Graves' disease, either hyperthyroidism or ophthalmopathy (not recorded which). Sequencing was done on a sample of peripheral blood or thyroid tissue (not recorded which). The CDR3 DNA is TGTGCCAGCAGCAGGGGGGCTTCAACTAATGAAAAACTGTTTTTT. It yields the protein CASSRGASTNEKLFF.